One sample yielded the 27 T cell receptor beta chains listed below, sequenced in a study of cytomegalovirus exposure and HLA in healthy donors. Primers for the PCR totalled 60 Vbeta and 13 Jbeta. The data were produced by immunoSEQ multiplex PCR, yet TCRdb's version contains in-frame clones alone and is incomplete. In the table there are 150,000 to 200,000 clones, 75% to 85% of which are singletons. The sequencing input was PBMCs. The receptors originated from a man aged 50 or older in good health and CMV-seropositive.

CDR3 sequence: CASSLGLPSTDTQYF. The CDR3 coding sequence is TGCGCCAGCAGTCTGGGACTACCAAGCACAGATACGCAGTATTTT. The chain joins TRBV4-1 to TRBJ2-3; TRBD2 aligns across 7 bases. With V trimmed by 6 bases and J by 0 bases, 6 bases remained unmatched. Germline-derived CDR1 and CDR2 are MGHRA and YSYEKL. This CDR3 comprises 15 residues.

The chain joins TRBV30 to TRBJ1-2; D is unresolved. The CDR3 runs to 15 residues. Trimming stripped 2 bases from V and 0 bases from J, with 13 bases between. CDR1 GTSNPN and CDR2 SVGIG come from the germline V gene (reference sequence). As DNA, the CDR3 is TGTGCCTGGAGTCCCGTGGCCGCAACTAACTATGGCTACACCTTC. It translates to CAWSPVAATNYGYTF.

This chain links TRBV10-2 with TRBJ2-7; D perhaps matches TRBD1 (7 bases). The V gene lost 8 bases and the J gene lost 0 bases, with 17 bases spanning the gap. Germline CDR1 WSHSY, CDR2 SAAADI. This CDR3 has 15 amino acids. The chain's CDR3 is CASGGTQGSSYEQYF. In nucleotides, the CDR3 is TGCGCCAGCGGAGGGACACAGGGGAGCTCCTACGAGCAGTACTTC.

The chain links TRBV7-9 to TRBJ2-1; 8 bases match TRBD1. The trim removed 5 bases at V and 7 bases at J, leaving 10 bases unmatched. The CDR3 is made up of 15 amino acids. The germline V gene encodes CDR1 SEHNR and CDR2 FQNEAQ (reference sequence). CDR3 bases: TGTGCCAGCAGCCTCGACAGGGGTCGTAGGAATGAGCAGTTCTTC. Protein product: CASSLDRGRRNEQFF.

The chain carries TRBV6-4 and TRBJ1-5; D gene unclear. CDR1 and CDR2 (germline): MRHNA, SNTAGT. The ends were cut back, 5 bases at V and 6 bases at J, with 11 bases in the middle. CDR3 size: 13 residues. In nucleotides, the CDR3 is TGTGCCAGCAGTAGGGTAGCGGGTCAGCCCCAGCATTTT. It codes for CASSRVAGQPQHF.

The chain joins TRBV7-8 to TRBJ2-3; TRBD2 matches at 9 bases. The CDR3 spans 16 residues. Losses at the gene ends were 1 base for V and 2 bases for J; bases not matched to a gene: 4. Germline V gene data show CDR1 as SGHVS and CDR2 as FQNEAQ. The CDR3 region has the DNA TGTGCCAGCAGCTTAGTTAGCGGGAGACCCACAGATACGCAGTATTTT. Translated: CASSLVSGRPTDTQYF.

This clone was seen once. In DNA, the CDR3 is TGTGCCAGCAGTAGGTCGGGTCTGAACTCTGGAAACACCATATATTTT. Amino acids: CASSRSGLNSGNTIYF. The rearrangement uses TRBV27 and TRBJ1-3, with unresolved D. This CDR3 contains 16 residues. V was clipped by 5 bases and J by 0 bases, with 14 bases between them. Germline V gene sequence: CDR1 MNHEY, CDR2 SMNVEV (reference sequence).

V is TRBV5-1 and J is TRBJ2-2, with TRBD2 matching over 10 bases. This CDR3 region has 16 residues. V was pared by 1 base and J by 1 base, with 1 base of the junction left unmatched. Germline CDR1 is SGHRS and CDR2 is YFSETQ. The CDR3 sequence: CASSLRTSGNTGELFF. The CDR3 DNA reads TGCGCCAGCAGCTTGAGGACTAGCGGGAACACCGGGGAGCTGTTTTTT. The complete variable domain, with remaining parts taken from reference TRBV5-1 and TRBJ2-2, reads KAGVTQTPRYLIKTRGQQVTLSCSPISGHRSVSWYQQTPGQGLQFLFEYFSETQRNKGNFPGRFSGRQFSNSRSEMNVSTLELGDSALYLCASSLRTSGNTGELFFGEGSRLTVL.

The chain links TRBV7-3 to TRBJ1-1; D ambiguous. CDR3 length equals 15 residues. Trimming cost V 6 bases and J 0 bases, with 14 bases left between them. Looked up from germline, CDR1 is SGHTA and CDR2 is FQGTGA. DNA for the CDR3: TGTGCCAGCAGTGAGGGTTTTGGGATGAACACTGAAGCTTTCTTT. This sequence encodes CASSEGFGMNTEAFF. The full variable domain, in which reference TRBV7-3 and TRBJ1-1 provide the parts outside the CDR3, is GAGVSQTPSNKVTEKGKYVELRCDPISGHTALYWYRQSLGQGPEFLIYFQGTGAADDSGLPNDRFFAVRPEGSVSTLKIQRTERGDSAVYLCASSEGFGMNTEAFFGQGTRLTVV.

The chain carries TRBV27 and TRBJ1-1; 7 bases map to TRBD1. CDR1 and CDR2 (germline): MNHEY, SMNVEV (reference sequence). V was clipped by 5 bases and J by 6 bases; unmatched bases: 9. This CDR3 is built from 14 residues. CDR3: CASSPRRGSSEAFF. The CDR3 region has the DNA TGTGCCAGCAGTCCCCGCAGGGGGTCGTCTGAAGCTTTCTTT.

J is TRBJ1-1 and V is TRBV5-6; D remains ambiguous. Germline values: CDR1 SGHDT, CDR2 YYEEEE. V was trimmed by 4 bases and J by 5 bases, leaving 9 bases between them. This CDR3 comprises 12 residues. This CDR3 reads CASSRRRTEAFF. DNA of the CDR3: TGTGCCAGCAGCAGGCGGAGGACTGAAGCTTTCTTT.

For the CDR3, the DNA is TGCGCCAGCAGCTTGGCCGCGGGGGTTAACTATGGCTACACCTTC. This gives the protein CASSLAAGVNYGYTF. The chain links TRBV5-1 to TRBJ1-2; D may be TRBD1 (5 bases). In germline, CDR1 is SGHRS, CDR2 YFSETQ. CDR3 size: 15 residues. Between the trimmed V and J ends, which lost 0 bases and 1 base, there was a span of 10 bases.

The genes are TRBV11-2 and TRBJ2-2; TRBD1 matches 8 bases. V was pared by 3 bases and J by 0 bases, with 6 bases of the junction left unmatched. The germline gives CDR1 SGHAT, CDR2 FQNNGV. The CDR3 is made up of 17 amino acids. DNA for the CDR3: TGTGCCAGCAGCTTCAGACAGGGGATCTCGAACACCGGGGAGCTGTTTTTT. Residues: CASSFRQGISNTGELFF. Variable domain in full (rest from reference TRBV11-2 and TRBJ2-2): EAGVAQSPRYKIIEKRQSVAFWCNPISGHATLYWYQQILGQGPKLLIQFQNNGVVDDSQLPKDRFSAERLKGVDSTLKIQPAKLEDSAVYLCASSFRQGISNTGELFFGEGSRLTVL.

The CDR3 DNA reads as TGTGCCAGCAGTGCAACAGGGAACAAGGAAAAACTGTTTTTT. Protein: CASSATGNKEKLFF. V gene TRBV6-1 combines with J gene TRBJ1-4, with a weak D call TRBD1 (6 bases). The CDR3 sequence is 14 residues long. Germline CDR1 reads MNHNS; CDR2 reads SASEGT. The V end lost 4 bases, the J end lost 8 bases, and 14 bases lay between the germline ends.

This clone was recorded a few times. The chain couples TRBV5-1 to TRBJ2-3; TRBD1 matches at 7 bases. Germline trimming cut 0 bases from V and 4 bases from J; bases unmatched to any gene: 11. The CDR3 is 17 amino acids. The germline gives CDR1 SGHRS, CDR2 YFSETQ. The CDR3 DNA sequence: TGCGCCAGCAGCTTGGAGGCTGAAGGGGGCTCCCCAGATACGCAGTATTTT. Its protein is CASSLEAEGGSPDTQYF.

V is TRBV5-1 and J is TRBJ1-1; D call uncertain. The germline V gene encodes CDR1 SGHRS and CDR2 YFSETQ. The CDR3 has 18 amino acids. V was cut by 1 base and J by 2 bases, with 21 bases left in between. CDR3 in amino acids: CASSLSGGPRARNTEAFF. The CDR3 DNA follows: TGCGCCAGCAGCTTGTCCGGAGGTCCGCGGGCCCGTAACACTGAAGCTTTCTTT.

This chain links TRBV6-6 with TRBJ1-1; tentative D call: TRBD1 (5 bases). The CDR3 consists of 14 residues. The ends were cut back, 7 bases at V and 1 base at J, with 13 bases in the middle. Per germline, CDR1 MNHNY and CDR2 SVGAGI (reference sequence). CDR3 residues: CASTKGAQNTEAFF. CDR3 sequence (DNA): TGTGCCAGCACCAAAGGGGCCCAGAACACTGAAGCTTTCTTT.

V usage is TRBV6-1 and J usage is TRBJ1-1, with TRBD1 matching over 7 bases. V lost 7 bases and J lost 6; bases outside the gene matches: 14. The V gene's germline CDR1 is MNHNS and CDR2 SASEGT. The CDR3 contains 15 residues. The CDR3 here is CASKNRQGNVAEAFF. The DNA of the CDR3 is TGTGCCAGCAAGAACCGACAGGGAAATGTCGCTGAAGCTTTCTTT.

This clone has just a few counts. In DNA, the CDR3 is TGTGCCAGCAGTGGGTCGGGACAGATGAACACTGAAGCTTTCTTT. Its translation: CASSGSGQMNTEAFF. V usage is TRBV25-1 and J usage is TRBJ1-1; 7 nucleotides align to TRBD1. Germline V lookup: CDR1 MGHDK, CDR2 SYGVNS. This CDR3 is 15 amino acids long. V was clipped by 4 bases and J by 0 bases; unmatched bases: 5.

The CDR3 spells CATSGAFNEQFF. DNA of the CDR3: TGTGCCACCTCAGGCGCGTTCAATGAGCAGTTCTTC. This chain joins TRBV25-1 and TRBJ2-1; D uncertain. Germline values: CDR1 MGHDK, CDR2 SYGVNS. Trimming left V 10 bases short and J 6 bases short, with 13 bases between. CDR3 length: 12 residues.

The chain has TRBV19 and TRBJ2-2; no definite D call. The V end lost 6 bases, the J end lost 6 bases, and 5 bases lay between the germline ends. CDR1 is LNHDA and CDR2 is SQIVND in the germline V gene (reference sequence). The length of the CDR3 is 11 residues. The CDR3 reads CASRRAGELFF. The CDR3 DNA reads as TGTGCCAGTAGGCGTGCCGGGGAGCTGTTTTTT. The full variable domain, completed using reference TRBV19 and TRBJ2-2, is DGGITQSPKYLFRKEGQNVTLSCEQNLNHDAMYWYRQDPGQGLRLIYYSQIVNDFQKGDIAEGYSVSREKKESFPLTVTSAQKNPTAFYLCASRRAGELFFGEGSRLTVL.

This clone has only one observation. This chain joins TRBV6-1 and TRBJ1-1; D uncertain. CDR3 size: 12 residues. The germline CDR1 and CDR2 sequences are MNHNS and SASEGT. V lost 2 bases, J lost 8 bases, and 9 bases lay in between. The CDR3 here is CASSEIGVEAFF. The DNA for the CDR3 is TGTGCCAGCAGTGAAATCGGGGTGGAAGCTTTCTTT.

The V call is TRBV5-4, the J call TRBJ2-4; D uncertain. The germline gives CDR1 SGHNT, CDR2 YYREEE (reference sequence). Trimming cost V 5 bases and J 5 bases, with 14 bases left between them. CDR3 length equals 14 residues. The CDR3 nucleotides read TGTGCCAGCAGTAAAGACAAAATCCAAAACATTCAGTACTTC. Residues: CASSKDKIQNIQYF.

The chain has TRBV19 and TRBJ2-2, with D uncertain. Germline V gives CDR1 LNHDA, CDR2 SQIVND (reference sequence). V was clipped by 5 bases and J by 3 bases, with 4 bases between them. This CDR3 contains 12 residues. This CDR3 reads CASSSDTGELFF. In nucleotides, the CDR3 is TGTGCCAGTAGTTCTGACACCGGGGAGCTGTTTTTT. Complete variable domain (other parts from reference TRBV19 and TRBJ2-2): DGGITQSPKYLFRKEGQNVTLSCEQNLNHDAMYWYRQDPGQGLRLIYYSQIVNDFQKGDIAEGYSVSREKKESFPLTVTSAQKNPTAFYLCASSSDTGELFFGEGSRLTVL.

The V gene is TRBV11-2, the J gene TRBJ2-3; 8 bases align to TRBD1. Germline CDR1 and CDR2: SGHAT and FQNNGV. Trimming cost V 4 bases and J 3 bases; bases outside gene matches: 6. The CDR3 totals 15 residues. The CDR3 loop is CASSSRGQSTDTQYF. CDR3 coding DNA: TGTGCCAGCAGCTCCAGGGGGCAATCGACAGATACGCAGTATTTT.

CDR3 region: CASRRESKFF. CDR3 nucleotides: TGTGCCAGCAGGAGGGAATCTAAGTTCTTC. The chain has TRBV2 and TRBJ2-1, with D possibly matching TRBD2 (5 bases). V lost 6 bases to trimming and J lost 14 bases, with 11 bases between them. CDR3 size: 10 residues. CDR1 and CDR2 (germline): SNHLY, FYNNEI.

V is TRBV11-3 and J is TRBJ2-1; 16 positions match TRBD2. Germline assignment: CDR1 SGHNT and CDR2 YENEEA. V lost 5 bases, J lost 7 bases, and 8 bases stayed unmatched. The CDR3 runs 17 residues. CDR3 nucleotide sequence: TGTGCCAGCAGCCCGGGACTAGCGGGAGGGTCTTGGAATGAGCAGTTCTTC. Encoded protein: CASSPGLAGGSWNEQFF.